These 9 T cell receptor beta chains originate from one sample sequenced in a study of blood T cell repertoires in COVID-19. Using immunoSEQ multiplex PCR, the repertoire was profiled, and TCRdb retains in-frame clones only, with some absent. The sample holds approximately 160,000 clones, around 80% seen once. The sample was peripheral blood. The receptors shown here come from a woman older than 75 with acute or convalescent COVID-19.

CDR3 amino acids: CASSQDAGPYGYTF. CDR3 in DNA: TGTGCCAGCAGCCAAGATGCAGGGCCCTATGGCTACACCTTC. The chain is built from TRBV4-2 and TRBJ1-2, with D tentatively TRBD1 (5 bases). The ends were cut back, 0 bases at V and 4 bases at J, with 9 bases in the middle. Germline V CDR1 and CDR2: LGHNA, YNFKEQ. The CDR3 covers 14 residues.

V is TRBV7-3 and J is TRBJ1-6, with D uncertain. Per the germline V gene, CDR1 is SGHTA and CDR2 is FQGTGA. The CDR3 is made up of 16 amino acids. Trimming left V 6 bases short and J 10 bases short, with 22 bases between. For the CDR3, the DNA is TGTGCCAGCAGACCAGTGGTACGGGTAAAATGCTCACCCCTCCACTTT. Protein: CASRPVVRVKCSPLHF.

This chain connects TRBV4-3 to TRBJ2-1, with 10 positions matching TRBD1. The V gene end was trimmed by 0 bases and the J gene end by 2 bases; junction bases not matched to a gene: 7. Germline V gene lookup returns CDR1 LGHNA and CDR2 YSLEER. The CDR3 runs to 18 residues. CDR3 protein: CASSQDLGGTGAYNEQFF. The CDR3 DNA is TGCGCCAGCAGCCAAGATTTGGGCGGGACAGGGGCCTACAATGAGCAGTTCTTC.

The CDR3 DNA is TGTGCCACCCACATAGCGGGGGGAGAAGAGACCCAGTACTTC. It codes for CATHIAGGEETQYF. The chain links TRBV21-1 to TRBJ2-5; TRBD2, as called in the table, went unchecked against the DNA. TRBV21-1 is given as a pseudogene. CDR3 length: 14 amino acids.

The chain couples TRBV11-2 to TRBJ2-7; 10 bases agree with TRBD2. The germline gives CDR1 SGHAT, CDR2 FQNNGV. The length of the CDR3 is 15 residues. Losses at the gene ends were 2 bases for V and 2 bases for J; bases not matched to a gene: 3. DNA of the CDR3: TGTGCCAGCAGCTTATTACTAGCGGGGCCCTACGAGCAGTACTTC. Translation gives CASSLLLAGPYEQYF.

The gene calls are TRBV7-2 and TRBJ1-2, with a weak D call TRBD1 (6 bases). The CDR3 covers 12 residues. Trimming left V 1 base short and J 8 bases short, with 8 bases between. Germline V gene sequence: CDR1 SGHTA, CDR2 FQGNSA. The CDR3 DNA reads as TGTGCCAGCAGCTTAGACAGGGTCGGCTACACCTTC. It encodes CASSLDRVGYTF.

The chain couples TRBV10-3 to TRBJ1-1; 7 nucleotides align to TRBD1. The CDR3 sequence is 16 residues long. Germline CDR1 reads ENHRY; CDR2 reads SYGVKD. J lost 3 bases, V lost 7 bases, and 14 bases had no gene match. The CDR3 nucleotides read TGTGCCATCACCCGAGGACAGGAAGGAGGGTACACTGAAGCTTTCTTT. Protein product: CAITRGQEGGYTEAFF.

This clone was observed a single time. The chain is built from TRBV6-6 and TRBJ1-2, with D possibly being TRBD1 (5 bases). This CDR3 has 13 residues. CDR1 MNHNY and CDR2 SVGAGI come from the germline V gene (reference sequence). Trimming took off 5 bases at V and 2 bases at J, with 9 bases between the two ends. For the CDR3, the DNA is TGTGCCAGCAGTCCCGACAGAAACTATGGCTACACCTTC. Its protein product is CASSPDRNYGYTF.

The chain uses TRBV19 and TRBJ1-1, with 8 bases that match TRBD1. Germline lookup yields CDR1 LNHDA and CDR2 SQIVND (reference sequence). CDR3 size: 14 residues. V lost 7 bases and J lost 1; bases outside the gene matches: 5. In DNA, the CDR3 is TGTGCCAGTACCCTGCAGGGGGCGAACACTGAAGCTTTCTTT. Amino acid sequence: CASTLQGANTEAFF.